The rows below give T cell receptor beta chains drawn from one sample of a study of monozygotic twins with inflammatory bowel disease. For each CDR3 protein, TCRdb gives one entry from its re-call of the 5' RACE reads, without DNA. This sample's table reports 200,000 to 250,000 distinct CDR3 sequences. Sequencing was performed on blood. The receptors originated from a human donor with ulcerative colitis or Crohn's disease, or a healthy co-twin of an affected twin (not recorded which). Both conserved end residues are part of each CDR3. Fields, in order: J gene, V gene, CDR3 protein.

j_call: TRBJ1-2; v_call: TRBV7-9; cdr3_aa: CASSPSPGQGSNDYTF
j_call: TRBJ2-2; v_call: TRBV5-1; cdr3_aa: CASSPNLSTGELFF
j_call: TRBJ1-5; v_call: TRBV15; cdr3_aa: CATSNPGTADQPQHF
j_call: TRBJ2-3; v_call: TRBV20-1; cdr3_aa: CSADEEVKGTDTQYF
j_call: TRBJ1-1; v_call: TRBV29-1; cdr3_aa: CSVVILNTEAFF
j_call: TRBJ1-1; v_call: TRBV14; cdr3_aa: CASSQAGTRGEAFF
j_call: TRBJ1-1; v_call: TRBV5-5; cdr3_aa: CASSLSQGNRKAFF
j_call: TRBJ1-1; v_call: TRBV7-8; cdr3_aa: CASSFLGSFPGTEAFF
j_call: TRBJ1-1; v_call: TRBV5-1; cdr3_aa: CASSSTVENTEAFF
j_call: TRBJ1-6; v_call: TRBV19; cdr3_aa: CASSIPRNNSPLHF
j_call: TRBJ2-5; v_call: TRBV14; cdr3_aa: CASSQVSRTQYF
j_call: TRBJ2-7; v_call: TRBV18; cdr3_aa: CASSLQGQGGDEQYF
j_call: TRBJ2-7; v_call: TRBV20-1; cdr3_aa: CSATQTSGSDEQYF
j_call: TRBJ1-6; v_call: TRBV3-1; cdr3_aa: CASSSGSLQPPLHF
j_call: TRBJ1-1; v_call: TRBV7-9; cdr3_aa: CASSPSLLQSLPEAFF
j_call: TRBJ1-4; v_call: TRBV29-1; cdr3_aa: CSVELGTGRGEKLFF
j_call: TRBJ2-5; v_call: TRBV3-1; cdr3_aa: CASSQDLTPGSQYF
j_call: TRBJ2-1; v_call: TRBV12-3/TRBV12-4; cdr3_aa: CASSLKEDNEQFF
j_call: TRBJ1-5; v_call: TRBV28; cdr3_aa: CASSPVRSSNQPQHF
j_call: TRBJ2-5; v_call: TRBV20-1; cdr3_aa: CSGLDGTGQETQYF
j_call: TRBJ1-5; v_call: TRBV25-1; cdr3_aa: CASSRAGFNQPQHF
j_call: TRBJ2-1; v_call: TRBV30; cdr3_aa: CAWSFDSEQFF
j_call: TRBJ2-3; v_call: TRBV19; cdr3_aa: CASSIRDRRTDTQYF
j_call: TRBJ2-3; v_call: TRBV29-1; cdr3_aa: CSTRQGLVTDTQYF
j_call: TRBJ1-5; v_call: TRBV18; cdr3_aa: CASSPGQGATEPQHF
j_call: TRBJ1-1; v_call: TRBV12-3/TRBV12-4; cdr3_aa: CASSWTGGTEAFF
j_call: TRBJ2-7; v_call: TRBV5-4; cdr3_aa: CASSLQGRDYEQYF
j_call: TRBJ1-1; v_call: TRBV27; cdr3_aa: CASSLQSGRPEAFF
j_call: TRBJ2-7; v_call: TRBV5-5; cdr3_aa: CASSLNIWDEQYF
j_call: TRBJ2-3; v_call: TRBV30; cdr3_aa: CAGLDPTDTQYF
j_call: TRBJ2-1; v_call: TRBV10-3; cdr3_aa: CAISEPGYYEQFF
j_call: TRBJ1-3; v_call: TRBV6-1; cdr3_aa: CASSKTPAAGNTIYF
j_call: TRBJ1-1; v_call: TRBV29-1; cdr3_aa: CSVLGQGNTEAFF
j_call: TRBJ1-1; v_call: TRBV20-1; cdr3_aa: CSARGTVGTEAFF
j_call: TRBJ2-3; v_call: TRBV11-2; cdr3_aa: CASSLASGSSTDTQYF
j_call: TRBJ2-3; v_call: TRBV7-2; cdr3_aa: CASSRFGGDTQYF
j_call: TRBJ1-3; v_call: TRBV12-3/TRBV12-4; cdr3_aa: CASSHVLAGGHTIYF
j_call: TRBJ2-2; v_call: TRBV15; cdr3_aa: CATSPDPNTGELFF
j_call: TRBJ1-4; v_call: TRBV5-5; cdr3_aa: CASSSHDGTNEKLFF
j_call: TRBJ2-1; v_call: TRBV2; cdr3_aa: CASSEVSGRAYNEQFF
j_call: TRBJ1-1; v_call: TRBV27; cdr3_aa: CASSATGRQAFF
j_call: TRBJ2-3; v_call: TRBV18; cdr3_aa: CASSPDDGGTDTQYF
j_call: TRBJ1-5; v_call: TRBV27; cdr3_aa: CASSYGPSNQPQHF
j_call: TRBJ2-2; v_call: TRBV11-2; cdr3_aa: CASSFSTSGGNTGELFF
j_call: TRBJ2-1; v_call: TRBV18; cdr3_aa: CASSSSGVPSAYNEQFF
j_call: TRBJ2-1; v_call: TRBV29-1; cdr3_aa: CSALAGGYNEQFF
j_call: TRBJ1-1; v_call: TRBV3-1; cdr3_aa: CASSQWGGAEAFF
j_call: TRBJ2-7; v_call: TRBV6-5; cdr3_aa: CASSYGGQGTTYEQYF
j_call: TRBJ2-1; v_call: TRBV7-2; cdr3_aa: CASSLVQGGEFF
j_call: TRBJ1-1; v_call: TRBV20-1; cdr3_aa: CSARDLRNTEAFF
j_call: TRBJ2-7; v_call: TRBV6-5; cdr3_aa: CASAEQGTYEQYF
j_call: TRBJ2-7; v_call: TRBV7-8; cdr3_aa: CASSLGTVPYEQYF
j_call: TRBJ2-2; v_call: TRBV20-1; cdr3_aa: CSARGPDRGNTGELFF